This T cell receptor (beta chain) was identified in a study of molecular identifiers for immune sequencing clone quantification (dated by TCRdb to the late 2010s). With regard to the full study: In a replicate experiment, RNA from about 21,000 or 97,000 naive CD8 T cells was split into five aliquots, four of which were sequenced. This methods study used CD8 T cells to benchmark TCR RNA copy counting and molecular-identifier clustering-based TCR repertoire sequencing (MIDCIRS).

Receptor libraries were prepared by PCR. Instrument on record: Illumina HiSeq 4000. Bulk TCR libraries were prepared as previously described, using TCR primers listed in Table S5. The Qiagen AllPrep DNA/RNA kit was used to purify total RNA. Reads from multiple sequencing runs of the same library were pooled before analysis. The published analysis was carried out like this. Reads were retained only if the reads had an exact TCR constant sequence, and the retained reads were trimmed to 150 nt and grouped according to their 12-nt molecular barcodes. Within each barcode group, reads were sub-clustered at a 15% Levenshtein threshold, and quality-weighted consensus sequences were built per RNA molecule. Non-functional sequences were excluded, and lower-count sequences lying one edit away from another sequence were also excluded. Based on a fit of two negative binomial distributions, barcode sub-clusters having less than 20% of the maximum read count were discarded. In TCRdb, the public reads were trimmed at Q25 with fastp and aligned with MiXCR, with productive beta chains retained. Each CDR3 protein appears once, grouped with its most common genes and DNA. TCRdb's processing, not the study's, gives the V and J calls here. The sample table lists 10,000 or so distinct CDR3 sequences, approximately 20% of them with a count of one. Of the sample, about 1.5% is held by the ten largest clones.

The investigation overall reported the following: In CMV-specific effector cells, clones with more than 20 RNA copies contained over 97% of molecules, whereas in naive cells such clones contained under 1% of molecules. Spiked-in Jurkat TCR RNA (roughly 10 copies' worth), which is not part of the donor repertoire, was contained in the naive libraries. Spiked-in Jurkat TCR RNA equivalent to a single cell was reported to be detectable even among more than 900,000 naive CD8 T cells. When barcode sub-clustering was not used, chimeric consensus sequences inflated TCR diversity, with chimeras reaching as high as 47%. The sizes of highly expanded clones could end up underestimated when identical TCR molecules share a barcode. Modeling indicated approximately 3.1 TCR RNA copies recovered per cell, compared with around 11 by digital PCR, which implies a capture efficiency of about 27%.

From the cysteine through the phenylalanine, the CDR3 covers 16 amino acids. The read is trimmed to its CDR3 DNA, 48 bases read in frame from base 1. V is shortened by 2 bases, J by 5 bases, and the region joining them spans 18 bases. The germline V gene specifies MGHDK as CDR1 and SYGVNS as CDR2. Libraries of naive CD8 T cells were built from around 20,000 to 990,000 sorted cells, with 10%, 30% or 50% of the purified RNA used. On a BD FACSAria II, naive CD8 T cells were FACS-sorted as CD8+CD4-CCR7+CD45RA+ and collected into RLT Plus buffer. Detection sensitivity was tested by spiking Jurkat RNA equal to 9 to 10 TCR copies' worth into samples containing roughly 19,000-1,000,000 naive CD8 T cells. Enrichment of CD8 T cells was done with RosetteSep CD8+ T Cell Enrichment Cocktail plus Ficoll-Paque, and ACK red cell lysis came afterward. This clonotype is identified as medium-sized (0.01 to 0.1%). Its antigen is still unknown. No per-base quality is available; no much larger clone lies one base away.

The source of this sequence is a human donor in good health. Some libraries in this study had Jurkat cell RNA spiked in. Recombination joined TRBV25-1 with TRBJ1-1, with the D segment identity uncertain. The sample was naive CD8+ T cells from blood, with Jurkat cell RNA spiked in. The cell subset or site tag for this specimen amounts to: FACS-sorted CD8+CD4-CCR7+CD45RA+ naive T cells. The sequenced DNA is TGTGCCAGCAGTGAACCGACGCCTCAAACAAGTACTGAAGCTTTCTTT. It translates to CASSEPTPQTSTEAFF. Outside the CDR3, residues come from the reference TRBV25-1 and TRBJ1-1 proteins, so the full variable domain is: EADIYQTPRYLVIGTGKKITLECSQTMGHDKMYWYQQDPGMELHLIHYSYGVNSTEKGDLSSESTVSRIRTEHFPLTLESARPSHTSQYLCASSEPTPQTSTEAFFGQGTRLTVV.